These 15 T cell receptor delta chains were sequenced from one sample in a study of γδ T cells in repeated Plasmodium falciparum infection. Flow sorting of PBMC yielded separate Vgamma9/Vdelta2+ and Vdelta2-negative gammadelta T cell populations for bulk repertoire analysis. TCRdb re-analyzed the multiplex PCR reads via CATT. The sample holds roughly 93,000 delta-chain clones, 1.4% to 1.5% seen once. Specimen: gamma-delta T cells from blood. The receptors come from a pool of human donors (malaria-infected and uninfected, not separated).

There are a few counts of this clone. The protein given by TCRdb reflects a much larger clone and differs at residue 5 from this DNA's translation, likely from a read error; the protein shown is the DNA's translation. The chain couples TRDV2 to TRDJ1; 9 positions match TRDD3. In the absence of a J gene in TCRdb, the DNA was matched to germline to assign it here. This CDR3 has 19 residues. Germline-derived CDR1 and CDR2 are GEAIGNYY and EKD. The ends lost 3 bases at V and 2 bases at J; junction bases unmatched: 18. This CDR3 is CACDSLGLGENVWTDKLIF. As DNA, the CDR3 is TGTGCCTGTGACTCCCTAGGACTGGGGGAGAACGTTTGGACCGATAAACTCATCTTT.

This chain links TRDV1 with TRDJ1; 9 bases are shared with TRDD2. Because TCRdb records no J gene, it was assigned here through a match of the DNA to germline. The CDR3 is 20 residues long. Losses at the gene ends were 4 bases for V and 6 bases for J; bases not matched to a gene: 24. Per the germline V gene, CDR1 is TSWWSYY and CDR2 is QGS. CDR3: CALGGVYPLPTFLTSHKLIF. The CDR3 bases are TGTGCTCTTGGGGGAGTTTACCCCCTTCCTACTTTCCTTACCAGCCATAAACTCATCTTT.

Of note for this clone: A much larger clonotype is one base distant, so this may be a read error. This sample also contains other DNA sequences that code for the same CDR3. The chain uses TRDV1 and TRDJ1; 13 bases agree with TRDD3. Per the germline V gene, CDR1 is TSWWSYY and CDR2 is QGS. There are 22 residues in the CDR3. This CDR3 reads CALGELVQLGDTTLEGTDKLIF. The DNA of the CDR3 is TGTGCTCTTGGTGAACTAGTCCAACTGGGGGATACGACCTTAGAGGGCACCGATAAACTCATCTTT.

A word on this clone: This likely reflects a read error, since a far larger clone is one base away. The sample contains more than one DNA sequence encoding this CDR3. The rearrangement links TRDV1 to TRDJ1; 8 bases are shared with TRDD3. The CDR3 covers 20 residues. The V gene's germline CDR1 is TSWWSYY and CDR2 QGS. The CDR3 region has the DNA TGTGCCCTTGGGGAACCCCCTTCGGCAGTAGTACTGGGGGCCCTCGATAAACTCATCTTT. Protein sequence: CALGEPPSAVVLGALDKLIF.

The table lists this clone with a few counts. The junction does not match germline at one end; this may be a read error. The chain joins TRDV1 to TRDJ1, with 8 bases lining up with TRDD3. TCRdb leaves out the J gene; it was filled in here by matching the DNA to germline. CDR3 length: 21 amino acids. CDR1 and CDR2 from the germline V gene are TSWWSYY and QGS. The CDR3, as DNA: TGTGCTCCTGGGGAGCCTCTCGAGCTACTGGGGGCTTTCTCCTACACCGATAAACTCATCTTT. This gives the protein CAPGEPLELLGAFSYTDKLIF.

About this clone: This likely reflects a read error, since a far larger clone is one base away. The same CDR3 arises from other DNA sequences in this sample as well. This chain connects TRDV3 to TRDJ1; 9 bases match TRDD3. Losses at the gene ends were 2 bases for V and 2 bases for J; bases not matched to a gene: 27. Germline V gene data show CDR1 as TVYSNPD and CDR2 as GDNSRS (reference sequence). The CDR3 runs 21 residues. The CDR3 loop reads CAFSPVPTSRLLGDLTDKLIF. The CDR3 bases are TGTGCCTTTTCCCCAGTTCCTACATCTCGACTACTGGGGGACTTAACCGATAAACTCATCTTT.

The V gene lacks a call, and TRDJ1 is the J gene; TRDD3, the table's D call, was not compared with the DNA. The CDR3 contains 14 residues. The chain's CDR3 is CASLLGENTDKLIF. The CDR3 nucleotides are TGTGCCTCCTTACTGGGGGAAAACACCGATAAACTCATCTTT.

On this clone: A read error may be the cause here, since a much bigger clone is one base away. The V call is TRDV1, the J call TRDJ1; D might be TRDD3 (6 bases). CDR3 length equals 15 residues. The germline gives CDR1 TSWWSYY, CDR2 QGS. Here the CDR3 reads CAPGEGCANTDKLIF. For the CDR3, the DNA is TGTGCTCCTGGGGAAGGGTGCGCGAACACCGATAAACTCATCTTT.

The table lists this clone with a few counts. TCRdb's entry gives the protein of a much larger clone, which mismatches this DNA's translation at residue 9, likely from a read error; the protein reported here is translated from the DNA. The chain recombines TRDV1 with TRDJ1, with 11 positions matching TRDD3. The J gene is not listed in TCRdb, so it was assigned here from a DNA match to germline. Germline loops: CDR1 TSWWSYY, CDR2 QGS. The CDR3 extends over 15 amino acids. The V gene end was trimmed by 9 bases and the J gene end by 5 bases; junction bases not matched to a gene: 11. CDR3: CALDGGYASRDKLIF. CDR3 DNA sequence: TGTGCTCTCGATGGGGGATACGCGTCGCGGGATAAACTCATCTTT.

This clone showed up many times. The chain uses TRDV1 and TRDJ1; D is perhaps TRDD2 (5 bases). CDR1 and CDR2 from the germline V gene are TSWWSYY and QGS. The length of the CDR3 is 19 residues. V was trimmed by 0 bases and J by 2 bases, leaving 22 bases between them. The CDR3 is CALGELSILAIPGTDKLIF. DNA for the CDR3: TGTGCTCTTGGGGAACTTAGCATCCTAGCTATACCAGGGACCGATAAACTCATCTTT.

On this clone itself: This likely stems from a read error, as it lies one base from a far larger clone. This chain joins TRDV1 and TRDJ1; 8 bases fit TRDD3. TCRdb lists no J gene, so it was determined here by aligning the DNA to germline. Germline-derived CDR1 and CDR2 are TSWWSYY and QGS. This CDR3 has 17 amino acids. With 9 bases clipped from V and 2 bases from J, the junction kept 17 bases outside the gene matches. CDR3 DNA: TGTGCTCTCGGACCGCCGCATACGAACTGGGGGACCGATAAACTCATCTTT. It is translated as CALGPPHTNWGTDKLIF.

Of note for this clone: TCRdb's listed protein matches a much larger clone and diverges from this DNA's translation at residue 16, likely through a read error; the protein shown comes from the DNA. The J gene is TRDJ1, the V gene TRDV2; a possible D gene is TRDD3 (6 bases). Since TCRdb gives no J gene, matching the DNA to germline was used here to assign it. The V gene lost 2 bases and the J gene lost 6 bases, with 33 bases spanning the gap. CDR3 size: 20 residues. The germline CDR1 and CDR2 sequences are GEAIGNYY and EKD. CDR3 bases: TGTGCCTGTGACAGACGGTACTGGGTCACCAAGGGGAGGACGACCAATAAACTCATCTTT. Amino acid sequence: CACDRRYWVTKGRTTNKLIF.

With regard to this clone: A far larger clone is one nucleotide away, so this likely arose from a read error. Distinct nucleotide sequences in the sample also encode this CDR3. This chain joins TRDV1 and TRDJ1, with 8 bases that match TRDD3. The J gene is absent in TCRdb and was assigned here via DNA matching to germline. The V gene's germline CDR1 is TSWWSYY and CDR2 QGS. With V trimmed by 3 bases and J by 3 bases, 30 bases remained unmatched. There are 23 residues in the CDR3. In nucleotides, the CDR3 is TGTGCTCTTGGGGAGCTACCCTGCCTTCCCAAGACTCTCTGGGGGACCCCTCCCGATAAACTCATCTTT. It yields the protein CALGELPCLPKTLWGTPPDKLIF.

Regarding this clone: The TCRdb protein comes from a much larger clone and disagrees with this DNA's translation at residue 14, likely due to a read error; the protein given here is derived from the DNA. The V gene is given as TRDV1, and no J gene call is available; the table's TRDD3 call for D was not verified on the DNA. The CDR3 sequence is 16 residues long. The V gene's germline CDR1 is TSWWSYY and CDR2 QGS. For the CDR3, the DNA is TGTGCTCTTGTGTTCGGCCCCCTGGGGGATATCTCTAAACCCATCTTT. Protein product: CALVFGPLGDISKPIF.

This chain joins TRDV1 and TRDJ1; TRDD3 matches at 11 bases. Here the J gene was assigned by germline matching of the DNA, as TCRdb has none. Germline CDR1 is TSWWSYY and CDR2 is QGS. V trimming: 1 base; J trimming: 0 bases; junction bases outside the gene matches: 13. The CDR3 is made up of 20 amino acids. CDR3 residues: CALGEPPFPTGGYYTDKLIF. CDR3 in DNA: TGTGCTCTTGGGGAACCCCCCTTCCCGACTGGGGGATATTACACCGATAAACTCATCTTT.